What follows are 32 T cell receptor beta chains derived from one specimen sequenced in a study of identical twins. MiXCR, applied by TCRdb to the 5' RACE reads, yields one record per CDR3 protein. The sample has some 730,000 distinct CDR3 sequences; approximately 18% are singletons. These data also formed part of another study, on T cells expressing NK-cell markers.

The sample comprised PBMCs. These receptors came from a woman between 18 and 30 years old in good health.

The chain combines TRBV9 with TRBJ2-1; D uncertain. The CDR3 loop spans 16 amino acids. Deletions cut 2 bases from V and 0 bases from J, with 12 bases between. Germline CDR1 reads SGDLS; CDR2 reads YYNGEE. The CDR3 loop reads CASSVTTTISYNEQFF. The CDR3 nucleotides are TGTGCCAGCAGCGTCACAACAACGATCTCCTACAATGAGCAGTTCTTC.

V usage is TRBV20-1 and J usage is TRBJ2-1; 10 positions match TRBD2. With V trimmed by 5 bases and J by 4 bases, 2 bases remained unmatched. The CDR3 is made up of 13 amino acids. From germline, CDR1 is DFQATT and CDR2 SNEGSKA (reference sequence). The CDR3 loop is CSAQTSGYNEQFF. The DNA for the CDR3 is TGCAGTGCTCAGACTAGCGGGTACAATGAGCAGTTCTTC.

The chain joins TRBV7-9 to TRBJ2-5; TRBD2 agrees at 8 bases. CDR1 is SEHNR, CDR2 FQNEAQ, per germline (reference sequence). The CDR3 runs to 15 residues. The trim removed 4 bases at V and 5 bases at J, leaving 9 bases unmatched. The CDR3 bases are TGTGCCAGCAGCTCCTCCGGGACTAGTATGGAGACCCAGTACTTC. This gives the protein CASSSSGTSMETQYF.

V and J are TRBV5-1 and TRBJ1-1; D perhaps matches TRBD1 (5 bases). V lost 3 bases, J lost 1 base, and 19 bases lay in between. Germline V gene lookup returns CDR1 SGHRS and CDR2 YFSETQ. The CDR3 has 17 amino acids. The CDR3 is CASSSRRGGEPNTEAFF. DNA for the CDR3: TGCGCCAGCAGCTCCCGACGGGGAGGGGAACCGAACACTGAAGCTTTCTTT.

The chain carries TRBV24-1 and TRBJ2-3; 13 bases agree with TRBD2. Germline CDR1 KGHDR, CDR2 SFDVKD. J was trimmed by 2 bases and V by 5 bases; bases with no gene match: 12. The CDR3 runs 19 residues. CDR3 region: CATSGGGGTSGVSTDTQYF. DNA for the CDR3: TGTGCCACCAGTGGCGGGGGAGGGACTAGCGGGGTTTCCACAGATACGCAGTATTTT.

This clonotype has a count of ten or more. The chain uses TRBV6-5 and TRBJ2-7, with TRBD2 identical over 11 bases. Germline V gives CDR1 MNHEY, CDR2 SVGAGI. Unmatched junction bases numbered 0, after V lost 2 bases and J lost 0 bases. This CDR3 spans 15 amino acids. CDR3 residues: CASSYGTSGSYEQYF. The CDR3 DNA sequence: TGTGCCAGCAGTTACGGGACTAGCGGCTCCTACGAGCAGTACTTC.

In this sample, this clonotype turned up a few times. This chain links TRBV5-1 with TRBJ1-1; D is undetermined. This CDR3 spans 14 amino acids. Germline values: CDR1 SGHRS, CDR2 YFSETQ. Trimming removed 1 base from V and 0 bases from J, with 7 bases in between. The CDR3 DNA follows: TGCGCCAGCAGCTTGCTCGATTTGAACACTGAAGCTTTCTTT. Residues: CASSLLDLNTEAFF.

The V gene is TRBV15, the J gene TRBJ2-3; D call uncertain. The V end was cut by 2 bases, the J end by 4 bases, with 7 bases between. The CDR3 sequence is 13 residues long. Germline loops: CDR1 LNHNV, CDR2 YYDKDF (reference sequence). CDR3 sequence: CATSRSPPDTQYF. In DNA, the CDR3 is TGTGCCACCAGCAGATCCCCCCCAGATACGCAGTATTTT.

The CDR3 reads CASSETGLEQYF. The CDR3 coding sequence is TGTGCCAGCAGTGAAACAGGCCTAGAGCAGTACTTC. This chain uses TRBV2 with TRBJ2-7; weak D call: TRBD1 (5 bases). Germline V gene data show CDR1 as SNHLY and CDR2 as FYNNEI. Trimming took off 2 bases at V and 7 bases at J, with 9 bases between the two ends. This CDR3 is 12 amino acids long.

This sequence joins TRBV5-1 and TRBJ2-5, with 7 bases fitting TRBD2. This CDR3 has 14 residues. Trimming at V came to 5 bases and at J to 2 bases, leaving 6 bases not matched to a gene. The germline V gene has CDR1 SGHRS and CDR2 YFSETQ. CDR3 bases: TGCGCCAGCAGTGGGCTAGCGGCGCAAGAGACCCAGTACTTC. This encodes CASSGLAAQETQYF.

The sample holds a few counts of this clonotype. V is TRBV18 and J is TRBJ2-1; the D is unclear. The CDR3 is 15 residues long. In germline, CDR1 is KGHSH, CDR2 LQKENI. V lost 6 bases and J 2 bases, leaving 14 bases between the germline ends. This CDR3 is CASSPNRVTYNEQFF. CDR3 DNA sequence: TGTGCCAGCTCCCCGAACCGGGTCACCTACAATGAGCAGTTCTTC.

The chain has TRBV9 and TRBJ2-5; 7 bases fit TRBD1. Germline CDR1 reads SGDLS; CDR2 reads YYNGEE. This CDR3 region has 16 residues. V dropped 4 bases and J dropped 5; count of bases not matched to a gene: 14. The CDR3 bases are TGTGCCAGCAGCACATCGCCGAACAGGGGCGGGGAGACCCAGTACTTC. Protein product: CASSTSPNRGGETQYF.

CDR3 DNA: TGCAGTGCTAGACGGCAGGGGGTCGGCAATGAGCAGTTCTTC. It yields the protein CSARRQGVGNEQFF. The V call is TRBV20-1, the J call TRBJ2-1, with 7 bases lining up with TRBD1. The CDR3 totals 14 residues. With V trimmed by 2 bases and J by 6 bases, 7 bases remained unmatched. CDR1 DFQATT and CDR2 SNEGSKA come from the germline V gene (reference sequence).

A few counts support this clonotype. The chain carries TRBV7-9 and TRBJ1-2, with 8 bases fitting TRBD1. Germline trimming cut 5 bases from V and 7 bases from J; bases unmatched to any gene: 9. The CDR3 consists of 14 residues. CDR1 is SEHNR, CDR2 FQNEAQ, per germline (reference sequence). CDR3 amino acids: CASSTGQGRLGYTF. CDR3 coding DNA: TGTGCCAGCAGCACCGGACAGGGACGTCTTGGCTACACCTTC.

This clonotype was observed at least ten times. CDR3 sequence: CASSGGNIGGTEAFF. DNA of the CDR3: TGCGCCAGCAGCGGAGGAAACATAGGTGGCACTGAAGCTTTCTTT. The chain uses TRBV5-1 and TRBJ1-1, with no clear D. This CDR3 spans 15 amino acids. V lost 4 bases and J lost 4, with 17 bases in between. Germline values: CDR1 SGHRS, CDR2 YFSETQ.

This clonotype was seen repeatedly, ten times or more. The rearrangement uses TRBV20-1 and TRBJ2-1, with 7 positions matching TRBD1. CDR1 is DFQATT, CDR2 SNEGSKA, per germline (reference sequence). V lost 3 bases and J lost 0; bases outside the gene matches: 2. This CDR3 is built from 14 residues. CDR3 sequence reads: CSARTGSSYNEQFF. The CDR3 coding sequence is TGCAGTGCTAGGACAGGGAGCTCCTACAATGAGCAGTTCTTC.

The table lists this clonotype with a few counts. The chain joins TRBV5-5 to TRBJ1-6, with D perhaps TRBD1 (5 bases). Germline loops: CDR1 SGHKS, CDR2 YYEKEE (reference sequence). With 0 bases removed from V and 9 bases from J, the gap between germline ends came to 16 bases. The CDR3 consists of 16 residues. The CDR3 region has the DNA TGTGCCAGCAGCTTGGGTTTTCAGGGTTTTATTTCACCCCTCCACTTT. This encodes CASSLGFQGFISPLHF.

The gene calls are TRBV4-2 and TRBJ2-7, with TRBD2 identical over 9 bases. This CDR3 is built from 16 residues. V was pared by 3 bases and J by 6 bases, with 12 bases of the junction left unmatched. Germline values: CDR1 LGHNA, CDR2 YNFKEQ. The CDR3: CASSQAASGVVGEQYF. The CDR3 nucleotides read TGTGCCAGCAGCCAGGCAGCTAGCGGGGTCGTGGGCGAGCAGTACTTC.

This clonotype was seen only a few times. The chain recombines TRBV12-3 or TRBV12-4 with TRBJ1-1; 7 bases agree with TRBD1. V was clipped by 6 bases and J by 0 bases; unmatched bases: 10. This CDR3 spans 16 amino acids. The CDR3 DNA is TGTGCCAGCAGCCTGAGGAGGGGGCCACTGAACACTGAAGCTTTCTTT. Translating gives CASSLRRGPLNTEAFF.

The rearrangement uses TRBV24-1 and TRBJ2-3; TRBD1 agrees at 7 bases. Germline V gives CDR1 KGHDR, CDR2 SFDVKD. The V and J ends lost 3 bases and 0 bases, in that order; junction bases with no gene match: 5. CDR3 size: 16 residues. The CDR3 coding sequence is TGTGCCACCAGTGATGGGACAGTTTCTAGCACAGATACGCAGTATTTT. This translates into CATSDGTVSSTDTQYF.

V is TRBV4-1 and J is TRBJ2-7; D ambiguous. Germline CDR1 reads MGHRA; CDR2 reads YSYEKL. This CDR3 is built from 17 residues. Deletions cut 5 bases from V and 2 bases from J, with 22 bases between. The CDR3 is CASSSFYGSTDPYEQYF. The CDR3 DNA reads TGCGCCAGCAGCTCTTTTTATGGAAGTACAGACCCCTACGAGCAGTACTTC.

The gene calls are TRBV4-3 and TRBJ2-2; 12 bases match TRBD2. The CDR3 is 16 amino acids. Losses at the gene ends were 4 bases for V and 7 bases for J; bases not matched to a gene: 7. Germline V lookup: CDR1 LGHNA, CDR2 YSLEER. CDR3 coding DNA: TGCGCCAGCAGCCCGAGACTAGCGGGAGCTGGCGGGGAGCTGTTTTTT. Protein sequence: CASSPRLAGAGGELFF.

The chain employs TRBV12-3 or TRBV12-4 and TRBJ2-7; D gene uncertain. Trimming removed 6 bases at V and 7 bases at J, with 13 bases between. The CDR3 extends over 12 amino acids. In DNA form, the CDR3 reads TGTGCCAGCAGCGCCCCTCCTGGGGAGCAGTACTTC. It translates to CASSAPPGEQYF.

The rearrangement links TRBV4-3 to TRBJ2-5, with D tentatively TRBD1 (5 bases). Germline CDR1 LGHNA, CDR2 YSLEER. This CDR3 has 13 amino acids. Trimming pared 1 base from V and 2 bases from J, leaving 5 bases between. The CDR3 DNA reads TGCGCCAGCAGCCAAGGACAGCAAGAGACCCAGTACTTC. This gives the protein CASSQGQQETQYF.

The chain is built from TRBV20-1 and TRBJ2-3; no clear D. The CDR3 runs to 11 residues. Germline assignment: CDR1 DFQATT and CDR2 SNEGSKA (reference sequence). CDR3 region: CSKLSLGTQYF. CDR3 DNA sequence: TGCAGCAAGCTTAGCCTCGGTACGCAGTATTTT.

This clonotype was detected ten times or more. The chain is built from TRBV7-6 and TRBJ2-1; 12 bases are a match to TRBD2. Unmatched junction bases numbered 5, after V lost 4 bases and J lost 4 bases. The CDR3 length is 16 residues. Germline loops: CDR1 SGHVS, CDR2 FNYEAQ. The CDR3 reads CASSSPTSGSYNEQFF. The CDR3 nucleotides are TGTGCCAGCAGCTCGCCGACTAGCGGGAGTTACAATGAGCAGTTCTTC.

The CDR3 here is CASSFHRTAYGYTF. DNA for the CDR3: TGTGCCAGCAGTTTTCACAGAACAGCCTATGGCTACACCTTC. The chain has TRBV12-3 or TRBV12-4 and TRBJ1-2; D gene unclear. Trimming stripped 3 bases from V and 4 bases from J, with 12 bases between. CDR3 length: 14 residues.

The genes are TRBV12-3 or TRBV12-4 and TRBJ2-3, with D possibly TRBD1 on 5 matching bases. The CDR3 is 13 amino acids. Deletions cut 4 bases from V and 4 bases from J, with 9 bases between. The CDR3 region has the DNA TGTGCCAGCAGTTCGATGGGGCCAGATACGCAGTATTTT. Its protein product is CASSSMGPDTQYF.

This clonotype was recorded a few times. The gene calls are TRBV24-1 and TRBJ1-2, with 7 nucleotides matching TRBD1. The germline gives CDR1 KGHDR, CDR2 SFDVKD. This CDR3 comprises 14 residues. Trimming took 3 bases from V and 4 from J; bases not matched to a gene: 4. The DNA of the CDR3 is TGTGCCACCAGTGATGCGGGACAGAGCTATGGCTACACCTTC. Its protein product is CATSDAGQSYGYTF.

This clonotype was seen a handful of times. The V and J genes are TRBV12-3 or TRBV12-4 and TRBJ2-7, with 13 bases aligning to TRBD2. V lost 6 bases to trimming and J lost 6 bases; unmatched junction nucleotides: 5. The CDR3 loop spans 14 amino acids. The CDR3 is CASRLAGGSGEQYF. The DNA for the CDR3 is TGTGCCAGCAGACTAGCGGGGGGGTCAGGCGAGCAGTACTTC.

This chain connects TRBV19 to TRBJ1-1, with TRBD1 as a possible D gene (5 bases). V was trimmed by 7 bases and J by 0 bases, leaving 9 bases between them. This CDR3 comprises 13 residues. From germline, CDR1 is LNHDA and CDR2 SQIVND (reference sequence). The DNA of the CDR3 is TGTGCCAGTATAGAGGGACTGAACACTGAAGCTTTCTTT. Translated: CASIEGLNTEAFF.

This clonotype came up many times. The J gene is TRBJ1-1, the V gene TRBV2; D possibly corresponds to TRBD1 (5 bases). This CDR3 spans 14 amino acids. The germline gives CDR1 SNHLY, CDR2 FYNNEI. The V gene lost 6 bases and the J gene lost 3 bases, with 14 bases spanning the gap. The CDR3 DNA is TGTGCCAGCAGCCCTCTGGGGCCGGACACTGAAGCTTTCTTT. The encoded protein is CASSPLGPDTEAFF.